Listed below are T cell receptor beta chains from one sample, sequenced in a study of blood T cell repertoires in COVID-19. Profiling relied on immunoSEQ multiplex PCR, and the TCRdb table lists in-frame clones only, not all of them. Here the sample spans about 400,000 clones, roughly 86% being singletons. Sequenced: PBMCs or T cells enriched from blood (not recorded which). All receptors come from a woman in her 30s who had recovered from COVID-19. The CDR3 runs from the conserved cysteine through the conserved F or W. D genes are given only for firm matches. Rows may omit the clone size; those that give it use once, few, many or a size class.

>-|TRBV27|TRBJ1-2|-
CATRLHPYGYTF
TGTGCCACCAGACTCCACCCATATGGCTACACCTTC
>-|TRBV9|TRBJ2-3|-
CASSVMDNTDTQYF
TGTGCCAGCAGCGTAATGGACAACACAGATACGCAGTATTTT
>-|TRBV7-9|TRBJ2-7|-
CASSFPSGGETLYEQYF
TGTGCCAGCAGCTTCCCCTCTGGCGGGGAAACTCTCTACGAGCAGTACTTC
>-|TRBV27|TRBJ2-5|-
CASSLQAGGKTQYF
TGTGCCAGCAGTTTACAAGCAGGCGGGAAGACCCAGTACTTC
>-|TRBV6-6|TRBJ2-6|-
CASSPSNLGGGANVLTF
TGTGCCAGCAGTCCGTCCAACCTCGGGGGTGGGGCCAACGTCCTGACTTTC
>-|TRBV5-4|TRBJ2-7|-
CASSLESYEQYF
TGTGCCAGCAGCTTGGAATCTTACGAGCAGTACTTC
>-|TRBV9|TRBJ1-1|-
CASSVGALGNTEAFF
TGTGCCAGCAGCGTAGGGGCATTAGGGAACACTGAAGCTTTCTTT
>-|TRBV5-1|TRBJ2-1|TRBD2
CASSWTSGGAMDEQFF
TGCGCCAGCAGCTGGACTAGCGGGGGGGCCATGGATGAGCAGTTCTTC
>-|TRBV3-1/TRBV3-2|TRBJ1-2|TRBD1
CASSHPGQGAYGYTF
TGTGCCAGCAGCCATCCGGGACAGGGAGCCTATGGCTACACCTTC
>-|TRBV30|TRBJ1-2|TRBD1
CASPNSRQGVGYTF
TGTGCCTCACCCAACTCCCGACAGGGGGTTGGCTACACCTTC
>-|TRBV5-1|TRBJ1-6|-
CASSHAGEDSPLHF
TGCGCCAGCAGTCATGCCGGGGAGGATTCACCCCTCCACTTT
>few|TRBV6-5|TRBJ1-4|TRBD1
CASSSEQGMLGEKLFF
TGTGCCAGCAGTTCCGAACAGGGGATGTTGGGTGAAAAACTGTTTTTT
>-|TRBV19|TRBJ2-7|TRBD1
CASSIGTGITYEQYF
TGTGCCAGTAGTATCGGGACAGGCATAACCTACGAGCAGTACTTC
>-|TRBV18|TRBJ2-5|TRBD1
CASSPPGQGETQYF
TGTGCCAGCTCACCCCCGGGACAGGGAGAGACCCAGTACTTC
>-|TRBV10-3|TRBJ2-7|-
CAISEGQGTIGYEQYF
TGTGCCATCAGTGAAGGTCAGGGCACAATAGGTTACGAGCAGTACTTC
>-|TRBV9|TRBJ1-3|-
CASSVASGAGNTIYF
TGTGCCAGCAGCGTAGCTTCAGGGGCTGGAAACACCATATATTTT
>few|TRBV3-1/TRBV3-2|TRBJ1-2|TRBD1
CASSQLTGEGYTF
TGTGCCAGCAGCCAACTTACAGGGGAAGGCTACACCTTC
>-|TRBV24-1|TRBJ2-7|TRBD1
CATRPSVRGLYEQYF
TGTGCCACCAGGCCCAGTGTCAGGGGGCTCTACGAGCAGTACTTC
>-|TRBV13|TRBJ2-5|-
CASSLGLKETQYF
TGTGCCAGCAGCTTAGGCCTAAAAGAGACCCAGTACTTC
>-|TRBV7-8|TRBJ1-1|-
CASSLASGVGAFF
TGTGCCAGCAGCTTAGCGAGCGGAGTCGGAGCTTTCTTT
>once|TRBV7-9|TRBJ1-2|TRBD1
CASSFGEGQPYGYTF
TGTGCCAGCAGCTTCGGCGAGGGACAGCCATATGGCTACACCTTC
>-|TRBV7-9|TRBJ2-1|-
CASSLGSGNEQFF
TGTGCCAGCAGCTTAGGTTCGGGCAATGAGCAGTTCTTC
>-|TRBV29-1|TRBJ2-2|-
CSAGRVGITGELFF
TGCAGCGCGGGACGCGTCGGTATCACCGGGGAGCTGTTTTTT
>few|TRBV12-5|TRBJ2-7|TRBD1
CASGLEIQGARQYF
TGTGCTAGTGGTTTGGAAATCCAGGGGGCGAGGCAGTACTTC
>-|TRBV5-6|TRBJ1-2|-
CASSLGVHNYGYTF
TGTGCCAGCAGCTTAGGGGTCCACAACTATGGCTACACCTTC
>once|TRBV7-9|TRBJ2-2|TRBD2
CASSLSGGPPTGELFF
TGTGCCAGCAGCTTATCGGGAGGGCCCCCAACCGGGGAGCTGTTTTTT
>few|TRBV7-9|TRBJ2-2|-
CASSSLGHEGSAGELFF
TGTGCCAGCAGCTCCCTGGGCCATGAAGGCTCGGCCGGGGAGCTGTTTTTT
>once|TRBV18|TRBJ2-3|TRBD2
CASSPGLAGDTQYF
TGTGCCAGCTCACCGGGACTAGCGGGTGATACGCAGTATTTT
>few|TRBV5-6|TRBJ2-1|-
CASSLVFSDNEQFF
TGTGCCAGCAGCTTGGTGTTCTCTGACAATGAGCAGTTCTTC
>-|TRBV27|TRBJ2-1|-
CASSLWQGSEQFF
TGTGCCAGCAGTTTGTGGCAGGGGAGTGAGCAGTTCTTC
>-|TRBV12-5|TRBJ2-3|TRBD1
CASGFRTGPSTDTQYF
TGTGCTAGTGGTTTCAGGACAGGGCCCAGCACAGATACGCAGTATTTT
>once|TRBV5-1|TRBJ1-1|-
CASSLGGFGTEAFF
TGCGCCAGCAGCTTGGGAGGTTTTGGCACTGAAGCTTTCTTT
>-|TRBV4-1|TRBJ2-1|TRBD1
CASSPLTGVNEQFF
TGCGCCAGCAGCCCTTTGACAGGGGTCAATGAGCAGTTCTTC
>-|TRBV27|TRBJ2-7|-
CASSFLAVPMGEQYF
TGTGCCAGCAGTTTCTTAGCGGTCCCCATGGGGGAGCAGTACTTC
>-|TRBV14|TRBJ2-7|TRBD2
CASSQDTPRGVYEQYF
TGTGCCAGCAGCCAAGATACCCCCCGGGGGGTGTACGAGCAGTACTTC
>once|TRBV4-3|TRBJ1-6|-
CASSQDLLAYNSPLHF
TGCGCCAGCAGCCAAGATCTTTTGGCTTATAATTCACCCCTCCACTTT
>-|TRBV3-1/TRBV3-2|TRBJ1-5|-
CASSQQGWQPQHF
TGTGCCAGCAGCCAACAGGGTTGGCAGCCCCAGCATTTT
>-|TRBV24-1|TRBJ2-7|-
CATSGGRRDAAISPEQYF
TGTGCCACCAGTGGGGGTAGGAGGGACGCTGCCATCTCGCCTGAGCAGTACTTC
>-|TRBV11-1|TRBJ2-1|-
CASSESGVTYNEQFF
TGTGCCAGCAGCGAAAGCGGAGTTACCTACAATGAGCAGTTCTTC
>-|TRBV18|TRBJ2-7|-
CASSRGLGGIYEQYF
TGTGCCAGCTCCCGGGGACTTGGGGGGATATACGAGCAGTACTTC
>-|TRBV9|TRBJ1-3|TRBD1
CASSEGQANTIYF
TGTGCCAGCAGCGAGGGACAGGCAAACACCATATATTTT
>-|TRBV11-2|TRBJ2-7|TRBD1
CASSRVTGSDEQYF
TGTGCCAGCAGCCGGGTGACAGGGAGCGACGAGCAGTACTTC
>-|TRBV5-1|TRBJ1-4|TRBD1
CASSLASGQGQEKLFF
TGCGCCAGCAGCTTGGCCAGTGGACAGGGGCAAGAAAAACTGTTTTTT
>-|TRBV3-1/TRBV3-2|TRBJ1-2|-
CASSPGHDGYTF
TGTGCCAGCAGCCCGGGACATGATGGCTACACCTTC
>-|TRBV7-3|TRBJ2-5|-
CASSSGETQYF
TGTGCCAGCAGCTCCGGGGAGACCCAGTACTTC
>-|TRBV4-2|TRBJ2-3|TRBD2
CASSQEIAGRTDTQYF
TGTGCCAGCAGCCAAGAAATAGCGGGGCGCACAGATACGCAGTATTTT
>-|TRBV24-1|TRBJ2-1|TRBD2
CATSSLLEREGYNEQFF
TGTGCCACCAGCTCACTCCTCGAGCGGGAGGGCTACAATGAGCAGTTCTTC
>-|TRBV11-1|TRBJ1-6|-
CASSLRSQPNSPLHF
TGTGCCAGCAGCTTGAGGTCGCAGCCTAATTCACCCCTCCACTTT
>-|TRBV7-9|TRBJ2-4|TRBD1
CASVRTGSGAKNIQYF
TGTGCCAGCGTACGGACAGGGTCGGGGGCCAAAAACATTCAGTACTTC
>-|TRBV9|TRBJ1-1|-
CASSEADRPTEAFF
TGTGCCAGCAGCGAGGCGGACAGACCCACTGAAGCTTTCTTT
>-|TRBV30|TRBJ2-1|-
CAWSIRLEQFF
TGTGCCTGGAGTATCAGGCTTGAGCAGTTCTTC
>-|TRBV27|TRBJ1-2|TRBD1
CASSSPGQGARGYTF
TGTGCCAGCAGTTCCCCGGGACAGGGGGCGCGGGGCTACACCTTC